This TCR beta chain was captured by sequencing in a study of T cell changes during pregnancy in multiple sclerosis. J gave up 2 bases and V 6 bases, and 4 bases lay outside the gene matches. CDR1 KGHSH and CDR2 LQKENI come from the germline V gene. This CDR3 has 14 residues. The protocol was immunoSEQ multiplex PCR, while the TCRdb copy is restricted to in-frame clones and leaves out a portion. This sample has roughly 38,000 clones, with around 91% found just once. This clone is a singleton in its sample. Sequencing used CD4+ T cells from peripheral blood mononuclear cells, obtained before pregnancy. The gene calls are TRBV18 and TRBJ2-3; 8 positions agree with TRBD2. The TCR was taken from a female donor with multiple sclerosis, enrolled in a pregnancy study. CDR3: CASSPGLDTDTQYF. Here the CDR3 DNA reads TGTGCCAGCTCCCCGGGACTAGACACAGATACGCAGTATTTT.